This T cell receptor (beta chain) originates from a study of OX40 agonist ivuxolimab in advanced cancers. At the level of the study: Ivuxolimab is an agonistic anti-OX40 (CD134) antibody, and patients were treated with it. Findings of the study overall: No determination was made of the antigen specificity of the expanded peripheral T cells. In CD8+ T cells, expanded clones were on average more numerous than in CD4+.

Produced via immunoSEQ multiplex PCR; TCRdb's table is partial and in-frame only. The sample contains over 25,000 clones, over 75% of which appear only once. Details on this clone: Its antigen is still unknown.

V lost 10 bases and J lost 3; bases outside the gene matches: 9. Germline assignment: CDR1 WSHSY and CDR2 SAAADI. This CDR3 contains 13 residues. The sample in question was CD4+ or CD8+ T cells sorted from blood, obtained in a trial of the OX40 agonist ivuxolimab. This receptor was obtained from an adult with an advanced solid tumor such as melanoma, head and neck, liver or kidney cancer. This chain uses TRBV10-2 with TRBJ2-7; 7 nucleotides align to TRBD2. For the CDR3, the DNA is TGCGCCACCATAGGACTAGAGAGCTACGAGCAGTACTTC. Protein sequence: CATIGLESYEQYF.